This TCR beta chain was found in a study of shared T cell receptors in the human thymus (dated by TCRdb to 2020 to 2022). As for the study more broadly: The study examined how the human thymus generates shared, self-reactive T-cell receptor alpha chains.

In regard to this clone: Its antigen is still unknown. The sample holds no much larger clone one base away, and base qualities are not on file.

The library came from the immunoSEQ multiplex PCR assay. Drawn from immuneACCESS, this table holds only the in-frame rearrangements with V and J called that TCRdb kept. Clones are partly lost; checked studies trace under half to an unresolved V gene and leave the rest unexplained. The sample records just under 550,000 clones, more than 75% of which are singletons. Roughly 0.013% of the sample comes from the top ten. From cysteine to phenylalanine, the CDR3 is 16 amino acids long. Only the CDR3 DNA is retained, 48 bases long and in frame from the first base. In the germline V gene, CDR1 corresponds to MGHDK and CDR2 to SYGVNS. Compared with germline, V lacks 8 bases and J lacks 8 bases; bases without a gene match: 19. In addition, the sample was reused for a study of human thymus T cells. The other study reports the following: Immunologically healthy infants undergoing open corrective cardiac surgery for congenital heart defects in Finland were used as donors. Thymus tissue was collected as surgical resects that were removed during corrective cardiac surgery. Both the thymic and the peripheral blood repertoires appeared to show biased V and J gene segment usage. The related research reported highly overlapping thymic TCR repertoires among unrelated individuals. The study used about 8 infant thymus samples plus four related peripheral blood samples to characterize TCR alpha and beta repertoires. Donor ages ranged from about 6 to 250 days, and the cohort comprised over 5 male and two female infants. Thymocytes were freed from the tissue by mechanical means and kept at -70 degrees C as pellets of roughly 9-30 million cells. A QIAsymphony instrument was used to extract genomic DNA from the frozen cell pellets. Using the immunoSEQ multiplex PCR assay, the TCRB and TCRAD loci were amplified from a standardized quantity of quality-controlled genomic DNA. The amplicons covered the V(D)J region and were long enough to include the CDR3 and to identify the V and J genes. The commercial immunoSEQ service was used to sequence amplicons on an Illumina platform. Primer bias and sequencing errors were corrected as previously described, and TCRAD and TCRB definitions were based on the IMGT database. Analysis of the repertoires was done with immunoSEQ Analyzer 3.0 and VDJTools and included basic statistics, V/J segment usage, diversity estimates, rarefaction and pairwise overlap. Diversity was estimated using the Chao1, ChaoE, Efron-Thisted, Shannon and inverse Simpson indices, and was also estimated on datasets down-sampled to the size of the smallest sample. Repertoire overlap used strict matching of CDR3 nucleotide sequence, V gene and J gene, with Jaccard-based multidimensional scaling clustering. On average, about 730,000 unique TCRB clonotypes were obtained from thymus samples, compared with around 78,000 from blood samples.

The V and J segments used are TRBV25-1 and TRBJ2-7; TRBD1 lines up with 9 middle nucleotides. Sequencing input: thymocytes. The sequence was collected from a boy under two years old with a congenital heart defect. Donor details come from another sample of the same person, matched by shared clones. In nucleotide form, the sequence is TGTGCCAGCGGAGAGAACCTCGGGACAGGGCCTCTCAAGCAGTACTTC. This yields the protein CASGENLGTGPLKQYF.